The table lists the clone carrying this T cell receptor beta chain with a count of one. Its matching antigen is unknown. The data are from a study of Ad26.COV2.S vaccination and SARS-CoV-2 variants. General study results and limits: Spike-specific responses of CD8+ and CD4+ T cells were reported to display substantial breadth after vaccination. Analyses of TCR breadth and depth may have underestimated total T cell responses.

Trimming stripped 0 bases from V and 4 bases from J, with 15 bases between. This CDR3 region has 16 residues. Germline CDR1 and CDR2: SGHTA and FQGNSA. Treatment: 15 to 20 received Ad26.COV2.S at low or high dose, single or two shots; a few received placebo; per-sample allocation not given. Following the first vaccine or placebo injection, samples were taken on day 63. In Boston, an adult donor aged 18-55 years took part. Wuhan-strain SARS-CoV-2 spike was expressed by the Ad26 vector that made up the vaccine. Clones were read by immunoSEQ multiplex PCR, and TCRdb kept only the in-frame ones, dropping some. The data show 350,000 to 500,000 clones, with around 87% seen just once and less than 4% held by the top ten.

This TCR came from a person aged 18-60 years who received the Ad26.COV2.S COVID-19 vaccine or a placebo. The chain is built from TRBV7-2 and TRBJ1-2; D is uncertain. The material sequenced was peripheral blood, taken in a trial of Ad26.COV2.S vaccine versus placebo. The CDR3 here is CASSLAPGGVSYGYTF. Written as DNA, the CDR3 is TGTGCCAGCAGCTTAGCGCCCGGCGGGGTATCCTATGGCTACACCTTC.